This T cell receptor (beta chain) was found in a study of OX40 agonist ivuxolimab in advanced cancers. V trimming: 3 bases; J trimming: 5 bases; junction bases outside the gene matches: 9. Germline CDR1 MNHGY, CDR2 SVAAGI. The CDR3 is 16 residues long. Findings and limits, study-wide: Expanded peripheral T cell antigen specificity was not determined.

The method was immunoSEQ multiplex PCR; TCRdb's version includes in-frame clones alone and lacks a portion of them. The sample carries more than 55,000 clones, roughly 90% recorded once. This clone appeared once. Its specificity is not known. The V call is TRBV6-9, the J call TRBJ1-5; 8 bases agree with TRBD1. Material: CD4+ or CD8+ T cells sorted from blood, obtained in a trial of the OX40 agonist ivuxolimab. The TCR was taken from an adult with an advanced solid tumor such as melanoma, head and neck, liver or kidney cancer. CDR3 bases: TGTGCCAGCAGTTACTCTAAGGACAGGGTCGATCAGCCCCAGCATTTT. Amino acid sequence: CASSYSKDRVDQPQHF.